The 31 T cell receptor beta chains below all came from one sample that was sequenced in a study of T cell responses to AZD1222 COVID-19 vaccine. Profiling relied on immunoSEQ multiplex PCR, and the TCRdb table lists in-frame clones only, not all of them. The sample lists about 84,000 clones; 80% to 90% were seen once. The source was peripheral blood, collected 28 days after the second AZD1222 dose. These receptors were taken from an adult who received the AZD1222 COVID-19 vaccine.

V and J are TRBV4-2 and TRBJ1-2; maybe TRBD1 (6 bases). Trimming removed 0 bases at V and 3 bases at J, with 11 bases between. The CDR3 contains 15 residues. Germline CDR1 LGHNA, CDR2 YNFKEQ. CDR3 nucleotide sequence: TGTGCCAGCAGCCAAGAGGCTGGACAGTACTATGGCTACACCTTC. It encodes CASSQEAGQYYGYTF.

V gene TRBV30 combines with J gene TRBJ1-1; D may be TRBD1 (5 bases). The CDR3 length is 12 residues. Trimming cost V 5 bases and J 8 bases, with 15 bases left between them. CDR1 is GTSNPN, CDR2 SVGIG, per germline (reference sequence). CDR3 amino acids: CAWGRVRQEAFF. The CDR3 nucleotides are TGTGCCTGGGGAAGGGTCCGACAGGAAGCTTTCTTT. Full variable domain (missing parts from reference TRBV30 and TRBJ1-1): SQTIHQWPATLVQPVGSPLSLECTVEGTSNPNLYWYRQAAGRGLQLLFYSVGIGQISSEVPQNLSASRPQDRQFILSSKKLLLSDSGFYLCAWGRVRQEAFFGQGTRLTVV.

This chain links TRBV2 with TRBJ1-2; 7 bases fit TRBD1. CDR3 length: 12 amino acids. Germline V lookup: CDR1 SNHLY, CDR2 FYNNEI. The V and J ends lost 5 bases and 6 bases, in that order; junction bases with no gene match: 3. The CDR3 here is CASSMDRNGYTF. The CDR3 region has the DNA TGTGCCAGCAGTATGGACAGGAATGGCTACACCTTC.

The chain combines TRBV5-1 with TRBJ2-3, with D tentatively TRBD1 (5 bases). This CDR3 contains 16 residues. Per germline, CDR1 SGHRS and CDR2 YFSETQ. V lost 4 bases to trimming and J lost 2 bases, with 17 bases between them. CDR3 sequence reads: CASSVVGPGLTDTQYF. In nucleotides, the CDR3 is TGCGCCAGCAGCGTTGTGGGGCCAGGGCTCACAGATACGCAGTATTTT.

The chain recombines TRBV7-3 with TRBJ2-1; 10 positions match TRBD1. CDR3 length: 16 amino acids. Germline loops: CDR1 SGHTA, CDR2 FQGTGA. V lost 5 bases and J lost 4; bases outside the gene matches: 8. The CDR3 DNA is TGTGCCAGCAGCACTAGACAGGGGGCGGGATACAATGAGCAGTTCTTC. Translated, it gives CASSTRQGAGYNEQFF.

The V gene is TRBV11-2, the J gene TRBJ2-3; D ambiguous. V lost 1 base, J lost 2 bases, and 13 bases lay in between. CDR3 length: 16 residues. Germline assignment: CDR1 SGHAT and CDR2 FQNNGV. The CDR3 nucleotides read TGTGCCAGCAGCTTAGGGGTCGTTTTGGTCACAGATACGCAGTATTTT. The encoded protein is CASSLGVVLVTDTQYF.

The rearrangement links TRBV28 to TRBJ1-2, with 8 bases matching TRBD1. This CDR3 contains 13 residues. Germline lookup yields CDR1 MDHEN and CDR2 SYDVKM. Trimming removed 8 bases from V and 7 bases from J; junction bases left unmatched: 9. This CDR3 is CASSGGASGGYTF. The CDR3 region has the DNA TGTGCCAGCTCAGGGGGCGCAAGCGGTGGCTACACCTTC.

The chain carries TRBV3-1 (or the pseudogene TRBV3-2) and TRBJ1-5, with TRBD1 as a possible D gene (5 bases). This CDR3 comprises 15 residues. CDR1 and CDR2 (germline): LGHDT, YNNKEL (reference sequence). Deletions cut 1 base from V and 7 bases from J, with 14 bases between. The CDR3 nucleotides read TGTGCCAGCAGCCAAGGCTCAGGGTGGGGGCAGCCCCAGCATTTT. Its translation: CASSQGSGWGQPQHF.

This rearrangement joins TRBV28 to TRBJ2-1; possible D gene TRBD2, 7 bases. CDR3 length: 16 amino acids. Germline assignment: CDR1 MDHEN and CDR2 SYDVKM. Trimming cost V 8 bases and J 4 bases, with 21 bases left between them. The CDR3 nucleotides read TGTGCCAGCCAGGGGAAAGCGGGGCGGGCGTACAATGAGCAGTTCTTC. Translated, it gives CASQGKAGRAYNEQFF.

This clone was seen more than once but under ten times. V gene TRBV6-5 combines with J gene TRBJ1-3; D ambiguous. This CDR3 has 13 amino acids. Germline loops: CDR1 MNHEY, CDR2 SVGAGI. Trimming cost V 5 bases and J 3 bases, with 8 bases left between them. CDR3 in amino acids: CASSTINGNTIYF. In nucleotides, the CDR3 is TGTGCCAGCAGTACAATTAATGGAAACACCATATATTTT.

The V and J genes are TRBV10-3 and TRBJ2-3; 9 bases align to TRBD1. The V gene's germline CDR1 is ENHRY and CDR2 SYGVKD. With V trimmed by 7 bases and J by 3 bases, 8 bases remained unmatched. This CDR3 comprises 15 residues. CDR3 in amino acids: CAINTGTGMTDTQYF. As DNA, the CDR3 is TGTGCCATCAATACCGGGACAGGGATGACAGATACGCAGTATTTT.

This rearrangement joins TRBV7-6 to TRBJ2-3; D is possibly TRBD1 (7 bases). V shed 4 bases and J shed 2 bases, with 22 bases lying between them. This CDR3 has 18 residues. Germline V gene lookup returns CDR1 SGHVS and CDR2 FNYEAQ. CDR3 sequence reads: CASSSQAGGPGITDTQYF. CDR3 sequence (DNA): TGTGCCAGCAGCTCCCAGGCAGGGGGGCCGGGCATCACAGATACGCAGTATTTT.

The genes are TRBV6-6 and TRBJ1-4, with 7 bases identical to TRBD1. This CDR3 spans 14 amino acids. V shed 7 bases, J shed 2 bases, and the junction held 4 bases outside the gene matches. CDR1 and CDR2 from the germline V gene are MNHNY and SVGAGI (reference sequence). The CDR3 DNA follows: TGTGCCAGCATCCCGGGACAGACTAATGAAAAACTGTTTTTT. It is translated as CASIPGQTNEKLFF.

The J gene is TRBJ2-7, the V gene TRBV19, with a weak D call TRBD1 (6 bases). V lost 8 bases to trimming and J lost 3 bases, with 17 bases between them. Germline V gene lookup returns CDR1 LNHDA and CDR2 SQIVND (reference sequence). The CDR3 runs to 14 residues. The CDR3 DNA sequence: TGTGCCAGTCGTCGACAAGGGGGTGGCTACGAGCAGTACTTC. This sequence encodes CASRRQGGGYEQYF. Variable domain in full (rest from reference TRBV19 and TRBJ2-7): DGGITQSPKYLFRKEGQNVTLSCEQNLNHDAMYWYRQDPGQGLRLIYYSQIVNDFQKGDIAEGYSVSREKKESFPLTVTSAQKNPTAFYLCASRRQGGGYEQYFGPGTRLTVT.

This clone was seen more than once but under ten times. The V gene is TRBV3-1 (or the pseudogene TRBV3-2), the J gene TRBJ2-3; perhaps D is TRBD1 or TRBD2 (6 bases each). V was trimmed by 2 bases and J by 3 bases, leaving 9 bases between them. CDR3 size: 14 residues. The germline V gene has CDR1 LGHDT and CDR2 YNNKEL (reference sequence). In DNA form, the CDR3 reads TGTGCCAGCAGCCAAAGGGGGAGGACAGATACGCAGTATTTT. Its protein is CASSQRGRTDTQYF.

The chain links TRBV27 to TRBJ1-5; unclear D gene. V was pared by 6 bases and J by 0 bases, with 6 bases between. Germline assignment: CDR1 MNHEY and CDR2 SMNVEV (reference sequence). The CDR3 runs to 13 residues. For the CDR3, the DNA is TGTGCCAGCAGGGCGAATAGCAATCAGCCCCAGCATTTT. It translates to CASRANSNQPQHF.

The V and J genes are TRBV7-2 and TRBJ2-2; D is unresolved. Germline V gene data show CDR1 as SGHTA and CDR2 as FQGNSA. This CDR3 has 14 residues. V was clipped by 3 bases and J by 3 bases, with 8 bases between them. This chain's CDR3 is CASSFSTDTGELFF. The CDR3 DNA follows: TGTGCCAGCAGCTTCAGTACAGACACCGGGGAGCTGTTTTTT.

The gene calls are TRBV27 and TRBJ1-2; D unclear. V gave up 2 bases and J gave up 4 bases, with 23 bases separating them. Germline-derived CDR1 and CDR2 are MNHEY and SMNVEV (reference sequence). The CDR3 covers 18 residues. For the CDR3, the DNA is TGTGCCAGCAGTTTAAGGATTTCCCGGCAGGTATCAACCTATGGCTACACCTTC. It yields the protein CASSLRISRQVSTYGYTF.

The CDR3 loop is CASSPSGGMYNEQFF. CDR3 in DNA: TGTGCCAGCAGCCCGAGCGGGGGGATGTACAATGAGCAGTTCTTC. The chain has TRBV7-8 and TRBJ2-1; TRBD2 matches 9 bases. Germline V gives CDR1 SGHVS, CDR2 FQNEAQ. The CDR3 totals 15 residues. V lost 5 bases to trimming and J lost 4 bases; unmatched junction nucleotides: 6.

This clone was seen a single time. The rearrangement links TRBV6-6 to TRBJ1-2; perhaps TRBD1 as D (6 bases). Germline CDR1 and CDR2: MNHNY and SVGAGI (reference sequence). Trimming stripped 2 bases from V and 8 bases from J, with 9 bases between. CDR3 length: 12 residues. CDR3 region: CASSYQQGGYTF. The CDR3 DNA reads TGTGCCAGCAGTTACCAACAGGGAGGCTACACCTTC.

The chain has TRBV28 and TRBJ2-6; 7 nucleotides agree with TRBD1. The CDR3 length is 15 residues. Looked up from germline, CDR1 is MDHEN and CDR2 is SYDVKM. Germline trimming cut 6 bases from V and 0 bases from J; bases unmatched to any gene: 2. CDR3 coding DNA: TGTGCCAGCAGCCCAGGGGGCTCTGGGGCCAACGTCCTGACTTTC. As protein: CASSPGGSGANVLTF.

V and J are TRBV7-8 and TRBJ2-5; 8 nucleotides agree with TRBD1. The CDR3 loop spans 16 amino acids. CDR1 SGHVS and CDR2 FQNEAQ come from the germline V gene. V shed 5 bases and J 4 bases; nucleotides not matched to a gene: 12. CDR3 coding DNA: TGTGCCAGCAGCCCCCTGGGCGGGACAGGAGTAGAGACCCAGTACTTC. Its translation is CASSPLGGTGVETQYF.

The genes are TRBV4-1 and TRBJ1-2; no clear D gene. The CDR3 consists of 15 residues. V was pared by 1 base and J by 2 bases, with 11 bases between. The V gene's germline CDR1 is MGHRA and CDR2 YSYEKL. CDR3 in amino acids: CASSQAVGQNYGYTF. DNA for the CDR3: TGCGCCAGCAGCCAAGCGGTCGGCCAGAACTATGGCTACACCTTC.

V usage is TRBV5-8 and J usage is TRBJ2-5, with 8 bases identical to TRBD2. Germline V CDR1 and CDR2: SGHTS, YDEGEE. The CDR3 extends over 16 amino acids. V was clipped by 0 bases and J by 2 bases; unmatched bases: 6. CDR3 protein: CASSLGRASGQETQYF. CDR3 DNA sequence: TGTGCCAGCAGCTTGGGGAGGGCTAGCGGGCAAGAGACCCAGTACTTC.

This rearrangement joins TRBV4-2 to TRBJ2-1; 10 positions agree with TRBD2. Per germline, CDR1 LGHNA and CDR2 YNFKEQ. With V trimmed by 1 base and J by 4 bases, 7 bases remained unmatched. The CDR3 is made up of 17 amino acids. The CDR3 nucleotides read TGTGCCAGCAGCCAAGGTGGAGCGGGGGGGCGGTACAATGAGCAGTTCTTC. The encoded protein is CASSQGGAGGRYNEQFF.

As to this clone: Other nucleotide sequences in the sample specify the same CDR3. The rearrangement links TRBV24-1 to TRBJ1-2; no firm D call. Per germline, CDR1 KGHDR and CDR2 SFDVKD. V dropped 4 bases and J dropped 5 bases, with 7 bases sitting between them. CDR3 length: 12 residues. The CDR3 nucleotides read TGTGCCACCAGTGACCCCAATTATGGCTACACCTTC. Protein sequence: CATSDPNYGYTF.

The chain links TRBV3-1 (or the pseudogene TRBV3-2) to TRBJ1-1; 7 nucleotides match TRBD1. Germline V gene lookup returns CDR1 LGHDT and CDR2 YNNKEL (reference sequence). The CDR3 covers 13 residues. V was pared by 4 bases and J by 5 bases, with 4 bases of the junction left unmatched. The CDR3 region has the DNA TGTGCCAGCAGCCGAATACAGGGGACTGAAGCTTTCTTT. Amino acid sequence: CASSRIQGTEAFF.

This chain connects TRBV6-2 or TRBV6-3 to TRBJ2-5, with D maybe TRBD1 (5 bases). With 6 bases removed from V and 4 bases from J, the gap between germline ends came to 15 bases. Germline CDR1 reads MNHEY; CDR2 reads SVGEGT. This CDR3 contains 14 residues. The CDR3 region is CASSKGNLGETQYF. In DNA form, the CDR3 reads TGTGCCAGCAGCAAGGGGAACCTCGGAGAGACCCAGTACTTC.

The chain is built from TRBV2 and TRBJ1-5, with a weak D call TRBD1 (5 bases). The germline V and J ends were trimmed by 6 bases and 0 bases, with 12 bases remaining between them. This CDR3 is built from 15 residues. Germline CDR1 reads SNHLY; CDR2 reads FYNNEI. The CDR3 sequence is CASRQGLVSNQPQHF. For the CDR3, the DNA is TGTGCCAGCAGGCAGGGCTTAGTTAGCAATCAGCCCCAGCATTTT. The entire variable domain, with the rest obtained from reference TRBV2 and TRBJ1-5, is as follows: EPEVTQTPSHQVTQMGQEVILRCVPISNHLYFYWYRQILGQKVEFLVSFYNNEISEKSEIFDDQFSVERPDGSNFTLKIRSTKLEDSAMYFCASRQGLVSNQPQHFGDGTRLSIL.

The rearrangement uses TRBV28 and TRBJ1-1; 7 bases are shared with TRBD1. Germline CDR1 reads MDHEN; CDR2 reads SYDVKM. The CDR3 is 15 amino acids. The J segment lost 1 base and the V segment lost 3 bases, leaving 5 bases of the junction unmatched. The CDR3 bases are TGTGCCAGCAGTTTTCGGAACAGGGGGAACACTGAAGCTTTCTTT. It is translated as CASSFRNRGNTEAFF.

The gene calls are TRBV3-1 (or the pseudogene TRBV3-2) and TRBJ2-2; maybe TRBD1 (7 bases). This CDR3 has 16 amino acids. Germline CDR1 reads LGHDT; CDR2 reads YNNKEL (reference sequence). The V and J ends lost 3 bases and 1 base respectively, with 12 bases between them. CDR3 amino acids: CASSQAGGLNTGELFF. The CDR3, as DNA: TGTGCCAGCAGCCAGGCAGGGGGACTGAACACCGGGGAGCTGTTTTTT.